Described below is a single T cell receptor (beta chain) sequence and its context. No cognate antigen has been identified for it. From each donor, a roughly 2.7 ml peripheral blood sample was collected into PAXgene tubes and kept at -80 degrees C. Total RNA was isolated from whole blood with the PAXgene blood miRNA kit on an automated QIAcube, without T cell sorting. Peripheral blood from monozygotic twin pairs, either concordant or discordant for inflammatory bowel disease, underwent deep TCRalpha and TCRbeta repertoire profiling that used unique molecular barcoding. Smoking habits were recorded for all twin pairs, and each individual was classified as a current, former or never smoker. Receptor amplification or capture employed 5' RACE. Preparation of each TCR library used approximately 3,500 ng of total RNA. cDNA was synthesized with SMARTScribe reverse transcriptase in eight separate reactions per sample. Unique molecular identifiers containing a 6-nucleotide sample barcode were introduced through template switching during cDNA synthesis. Amplification of TCRalpha and TCRbeta cDNA involved two nested PCRs of 16 and 9 cycles, and each PCR was followed by bead purification. Before amplification, the cDNA was both treated with uracil DNA-glycosylase and purified with the QIAquick PCR purification kit. In the second PCR, Illumina TruSeq-compatible adapters and sample-specific barcodes were added. TapeStation and Qubit were used to check library quality and concentration, and approximately 5 ng of each library went into the pool. Sequencing of pooled libraries was carried out on an Illumina HiSeq2500 single-index Rapid Run using 2 x 100 bp reads and custom sequencing primers. The study's processing was this. PCR and sequencing errors were corrected by UMI-based consensus assembly using MiGEC version 1.2.6. MiXCR version 2.1.1 handled V(D)J alignment, clonotype assembly and CDR3 extraction. To normalise gene usage, clonotype sharing and MAIT/NKT TCR abundance, the analysis used the top 1000, 10 000 and 20 000 clonotypes per sample. Diversity was computed as the inverse Simpson index with the vegan R package after downsampling to 27 000 UMIs. Paired Mann-Whitney U tests were applied to discordant twin pairs, with Benjamini-Hochberg correction for multiple testing. TCRdb reprocessed the reads and assigns one entry to each CDR3 protein sequence, leaving out DNA. The V and J calls reflect TCRdb's pipeline rather than the authors' work. The sample's clone listing holds roughly 200,000 distinct CDR3 sequences. The biggest ten clones account for around 1.5% of the sample.

The source of the sample is a study of monozygotic twins with inflammatory bowel disease (dated by TCRdb to between 2018 and 2021). For context, the study as a whole: In total, roughly 30 monozygotic twin pairs made up the full study: 19 Danish pairs, all IBD-discordant, plus nine German pairs, of which four were IBD-concordant and five were IBD-discordant. The search for disease-associated traits relied mainly on comparing, within discordant pairs, IBD patients with their genetically identical healthy co-twins. Each individual had, on average, about 151 000 unique TCRalpha sequences and 181 000 unique TCRbeta sequences available for analysis.

Broad study findings and their caveats: Distinction between different T cell subtypes could not be achieved in the analysis. IBD patients shared fewer clonotypes with other individuals than healthy twins did, most markedly in patients showing signs of disease activity. TCRbeta repertoire diversity, by inverse Simpson index, was decreased in IBD patients compared with their healthy co-twins. The results gave no support for a single strong signal or clonotype linked to IBD. Background noise and inter-individual variability may have been introduced into the repertoires by the differing immunosuppressive treatments among patients. Repertoire similarity did not differ between concordant and discordant twins, which could be due to limited statistical power.

This TCR derives from a human donor with ulcerative colitis or Crohn's disease, or a healthy co-twin of an affected twin (not recorded which). Input material: blood.

Here the CDR3 is given as CASSFGPGQGYNEQFF. The rearrangement combines TRBV5-1 with TRBJ2-1; TCRdb lists TRBD1, though no DNA is available to test this call. The CDR3 contains 16 residues, cysteine and phenylalanine counted. No DNA was logged. CDR1 and CDR2 were assigned from the germline V gene as SGHRS and YFSETQ.